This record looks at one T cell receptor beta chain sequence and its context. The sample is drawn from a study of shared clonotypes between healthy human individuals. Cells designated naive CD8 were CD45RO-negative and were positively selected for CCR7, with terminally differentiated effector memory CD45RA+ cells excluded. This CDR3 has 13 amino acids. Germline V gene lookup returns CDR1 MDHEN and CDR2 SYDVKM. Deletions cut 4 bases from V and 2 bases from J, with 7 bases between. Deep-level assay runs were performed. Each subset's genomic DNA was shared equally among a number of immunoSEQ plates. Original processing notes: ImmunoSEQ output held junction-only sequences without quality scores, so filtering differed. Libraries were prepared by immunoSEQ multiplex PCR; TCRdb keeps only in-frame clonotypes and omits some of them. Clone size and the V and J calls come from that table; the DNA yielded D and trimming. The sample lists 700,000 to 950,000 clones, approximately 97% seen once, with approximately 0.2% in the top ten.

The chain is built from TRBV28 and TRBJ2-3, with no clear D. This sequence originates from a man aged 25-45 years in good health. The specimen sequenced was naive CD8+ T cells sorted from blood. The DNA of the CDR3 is TGTGCCAGCAGTTCAGTAACCACAGATACGCAGTATTTT. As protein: CASSSVTTDTQYF.